This T cell receptor (beta chain) emerged from a study of OX40 agonist ivuxolimab in advanced cancers. Study overall: As their treatment, patients were administered ivuxolimab, an agonistic anti-OX40 (CD134) antibody. Study results and limitations: Averaging showed that CD8+ T cells had more expanded clones than CD4+ did. Clonal expansion was seen in CD4+ and CD8+ blood T cells by week 6 at 0.1 to 3.0 mg/kg.

Notes on this clone: Its antigen remains unknown.

The table came from immunoSEQ multiplex PCR; TCRdb's copy has only in-frame clones and leaves some out. The profile covers 24,000 or so clones, with roughly 93% appearing a single time and more than 40% taken by the ten largest. Looked up from germline, CDR1 is SGHVS and CDR2 is FQNEAQ. The V gene end was trimmed by 5 bases and the J gene end by 10 bases; junction bases not matched to a gene: 16. The CDR3 is 16 residues long. Sequences were derived from CD4+ or CD8+ T cells sorted from blood, sampled in a trial of the OX40 agonist ivuxolimab. The receptor's source is an adult with an advanced solid tumor such as melanoma, head and neck, liver or kidney cancer. This sequence joins TRBV7-8 and TRBJ2-3, with TRBD2 matching 9 bases. The CDR3 protein is CASSPKWAGGPVSQYF. CDR3 in DNA: TGTGCCAGCAGCCCAAAATGGGCGGGGGGGCCGGTCTCGCAGTATTTT.